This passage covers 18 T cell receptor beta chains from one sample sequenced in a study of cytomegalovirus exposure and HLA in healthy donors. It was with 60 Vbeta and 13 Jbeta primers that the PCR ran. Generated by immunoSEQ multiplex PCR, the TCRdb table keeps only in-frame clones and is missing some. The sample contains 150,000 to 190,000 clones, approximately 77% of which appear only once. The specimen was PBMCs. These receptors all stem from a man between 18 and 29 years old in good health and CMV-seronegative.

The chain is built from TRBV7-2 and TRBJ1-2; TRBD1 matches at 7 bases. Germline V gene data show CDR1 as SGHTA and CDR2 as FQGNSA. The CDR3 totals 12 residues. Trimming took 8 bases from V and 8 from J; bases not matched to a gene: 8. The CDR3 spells CASGQTGTGYTF. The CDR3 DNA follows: TGTGCCAGCGGCCAGACAGGGACCGGCTACACCTTC.

CDR3 protein: CASSLMVAGGHRDEQFF. As DNA, the CDR3 is TGTGCCAGCAGTTTGATGGTAGCGGGGGGTCATAGGGATGAGCAGTTCTTC. The J gene is TRBJ2-1, the V gene TRBV27, with TRBD2 identical over 10 bases. Germline lookup yields CDR1 MNHEY and CDR2 SMNVEV (reference sequence). The CDR3 totals 17 residues. V was clipped by 3 bases and J by 8 bases; unmatched bases: 13.

The chain's CDR3 is CASRPGLVGSASYNEQFF. DNA for the CDR3: TGTGCCAGTAGACCGGGACTAGTAGGGAGTGCCTCCTACAATGAGCAGTTCTTC. The chain is built from TRBV19 and TRBJ2-1; the match to TRBD2 covers 8 bases. The germline V gene encodes CDR1 LNHDA and CDR2 SQIVND (reference sequence). V was pared by 6 bases and J by 0 bases, with 13 bases of the junction left unmatched. CDR3 size: 18 residues.

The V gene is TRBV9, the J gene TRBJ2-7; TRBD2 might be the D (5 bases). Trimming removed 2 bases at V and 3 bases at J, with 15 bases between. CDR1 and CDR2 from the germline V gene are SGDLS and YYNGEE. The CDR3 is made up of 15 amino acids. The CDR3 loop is CASSVGDPGIYEQYF. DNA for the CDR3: TGTGCCAGCAGCGTCGGAGATCCCGGGATCTACGAGCAGTACTTC.

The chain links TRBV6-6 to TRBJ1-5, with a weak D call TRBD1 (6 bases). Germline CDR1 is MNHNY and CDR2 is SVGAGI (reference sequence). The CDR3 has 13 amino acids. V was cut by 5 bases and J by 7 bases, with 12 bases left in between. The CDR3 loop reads CASSDTGIQPQHF. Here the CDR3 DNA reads TGTGCCAGCAGTGATACAGGGATCCAGCCCCAGCATTTT.

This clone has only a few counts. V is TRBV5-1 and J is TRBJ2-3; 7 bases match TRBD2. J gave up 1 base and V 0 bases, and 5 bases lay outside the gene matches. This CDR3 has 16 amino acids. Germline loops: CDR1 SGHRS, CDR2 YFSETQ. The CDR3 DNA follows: TGCGCCAGCAGCTTGGTGCCCCTAGCGGGCACAGATACGCAGTATTTT. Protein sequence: CASSLVPLAGTDTQYF.

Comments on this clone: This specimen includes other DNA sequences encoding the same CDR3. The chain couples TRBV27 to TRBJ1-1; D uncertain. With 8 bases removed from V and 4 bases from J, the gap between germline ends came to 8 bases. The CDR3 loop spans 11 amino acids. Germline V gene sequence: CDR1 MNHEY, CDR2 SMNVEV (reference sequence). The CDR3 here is CASSRGTEAFF. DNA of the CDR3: TGTGCCAGCTCTCGGGGCACTGAAGCTTTCTTT.

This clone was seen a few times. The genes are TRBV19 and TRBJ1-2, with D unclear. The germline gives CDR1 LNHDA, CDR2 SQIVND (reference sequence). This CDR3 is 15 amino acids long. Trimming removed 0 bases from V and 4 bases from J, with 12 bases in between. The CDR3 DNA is TGTGCCAGTAGTATAGAGAAGGGCGGGAGCTATGGCTACACCTTC. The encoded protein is CASSIEKGGSYGYTF.

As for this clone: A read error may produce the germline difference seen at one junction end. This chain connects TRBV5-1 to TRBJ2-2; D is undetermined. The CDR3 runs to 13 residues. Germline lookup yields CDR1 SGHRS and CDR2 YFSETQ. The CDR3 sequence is CAGSFGETGELFF. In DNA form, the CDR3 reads TGCGCCGGCAGCTTCGGAGAAACCGGGGAGCTGTTTTTT. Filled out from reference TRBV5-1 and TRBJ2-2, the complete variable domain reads KAGVTQTPRYLIKTRGQQVTLSCSPISGHRSVSWYQQTPGQGLQFLFEYFSETQRNKGNFPGRFSGRQFSNSRSEMNVSTLELGDSALYLCAGSFGETGELFFGEGSRLTVL.

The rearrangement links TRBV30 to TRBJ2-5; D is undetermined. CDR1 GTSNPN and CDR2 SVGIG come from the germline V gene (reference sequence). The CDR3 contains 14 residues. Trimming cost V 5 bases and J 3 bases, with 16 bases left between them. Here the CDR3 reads CAWVLPGYKETQYF. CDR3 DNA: TGTGCCTGGGTTCTCCCGGGTTATAAAGAGACCCAGTACTTC. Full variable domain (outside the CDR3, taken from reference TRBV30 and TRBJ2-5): SQTIHQWPATLVQPVGSPLSLECTVEGTSNPNLYWYRQAAGRGLQLLFYSVGIGQISSEVPQNLSASRPQDRQFILSSKKLLLSDSGFYLCAWVLPGYKETQYFGPGTRLLVL.

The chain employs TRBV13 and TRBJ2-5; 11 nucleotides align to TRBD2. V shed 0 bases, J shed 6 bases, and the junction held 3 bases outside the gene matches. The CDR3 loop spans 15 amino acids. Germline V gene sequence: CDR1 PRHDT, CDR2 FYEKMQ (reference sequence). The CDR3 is CASSLGLAGGKTQYF. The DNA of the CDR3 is TGTGCCAGCAGCTTAGGTCTAGCGGGAGGAAAGACCCAGTACTTC.

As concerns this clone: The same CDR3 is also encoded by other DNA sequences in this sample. CDR3 protein: CASSSRQGWMDTIYF. The CDR3 DNA sequence: TGTGCCAGCAGCTCCCGGCAGGGTTGGATGGACACCATATATTTT. V usage is TRBV9 and J usage is TRBJ1-3; TRBD1 is a possible D gene (5 bases). V was pared by 4 bases and J by 8 bases, with 19 bases between. Germline V gene lookup returns CDR1 SGDLS and CDR2 YYNGEE. The CDR3 extends over 15 amino acids.

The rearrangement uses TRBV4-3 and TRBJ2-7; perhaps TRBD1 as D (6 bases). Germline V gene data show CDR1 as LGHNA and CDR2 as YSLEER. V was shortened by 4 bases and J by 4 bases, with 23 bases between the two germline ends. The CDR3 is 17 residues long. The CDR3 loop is CASSLAHQQGPGYEQYF. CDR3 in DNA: TGCGCCAGCAGCCTTGCTCACCAACAGGGCCCTGGATACGAGCAGTACTTC.

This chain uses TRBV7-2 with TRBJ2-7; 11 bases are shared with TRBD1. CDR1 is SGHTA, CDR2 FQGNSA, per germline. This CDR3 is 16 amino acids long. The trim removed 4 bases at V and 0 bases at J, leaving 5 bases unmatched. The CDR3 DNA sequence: TGTGCCAGCAGCTCCCGGGACAGGGGGAGCTCCTACGAGCAGTACTTC. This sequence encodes CASSSRDRGSSYEQYF.

CDR3 bases: TGTGCCAGCAGTCCCTACAGGGGATGGAGGGAGACCCAGTACTTC. It yields the protein CASSPYRGWRETQYF. The chain uses TRBV28 and TRBJ2-5; the match to TRBD1 covers 7 bases. The V segment lost 5 bases and the J segment 5 bases; nucleotides outside the gene matches: 11. Germline CDR1 reads MDHEN; CDR2 reads SYDVKM. The CDR3 has 15 amino acids.

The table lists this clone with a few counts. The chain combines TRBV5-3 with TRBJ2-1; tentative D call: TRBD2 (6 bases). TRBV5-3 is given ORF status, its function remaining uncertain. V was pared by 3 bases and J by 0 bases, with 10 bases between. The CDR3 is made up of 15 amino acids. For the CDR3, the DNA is TGTGCCAGAAGCTCCGGGGGAAGCTCCTACAATGAGCAGTTCTTC. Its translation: CARSSGGSSYNEQFF.

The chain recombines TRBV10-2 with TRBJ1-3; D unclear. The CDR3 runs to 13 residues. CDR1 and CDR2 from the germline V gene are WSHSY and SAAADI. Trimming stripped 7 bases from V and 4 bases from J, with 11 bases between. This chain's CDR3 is CASTPGLGNTIYF. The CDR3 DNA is TGCGCCAGCACCCCGGGTCTCGGAAACACCATATATTTT.

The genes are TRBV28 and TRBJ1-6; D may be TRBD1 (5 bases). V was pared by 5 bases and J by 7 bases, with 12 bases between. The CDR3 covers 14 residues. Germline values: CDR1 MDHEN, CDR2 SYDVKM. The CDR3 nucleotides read TGTGCCAGCAGTGGACAATCGTACAATTCACCCCTCCACTTT. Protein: CASSGQSYNSPLHF.